This TCR beta chain stems from a study of blood T cell repertoires in COVID-19. CDR3 length equals 18 residues. Trimming stripped 5 bases from V and 4 bases from J, with 23 bases between. Germline lookup yields CDR1 LNHDA and CDR2 SQIVND (reference sequence). Measured with immunoSEQ multiplex PCR; TCRdb has only the in-frame clones, and not every one. The sample holds about 56,000 clones, around 70% seen once. The source of this sequence is a woman in her 70s with COVID-19, enrolled during active disease. The chain employs TRBV19 and TRBJ2-2, with D tentatively TRBD1 (8 bases). Specimen: peripheral blood. The DNA for the CDR3 is TGTGCCAGTAGTGTCGGGACAGGAGGGGGGAGGGGCACCGGGGAGCTGTTTTTT. Its protein is CASSVGTGGGRGTGELFF. Filled out from reference TRBV19 and TRBJ2-2, the complete variable domain reads DGGITQSPKYLFRKEGQNVTLSCEQNLNHDAMYWYRQDPGQGLRLIYYSQIVNDFQKGDIAEGYSVSREKKESFPLTVTSAQKNPTAFYLCASSVGTGGGRGTGELFFGEGSRLTVL.